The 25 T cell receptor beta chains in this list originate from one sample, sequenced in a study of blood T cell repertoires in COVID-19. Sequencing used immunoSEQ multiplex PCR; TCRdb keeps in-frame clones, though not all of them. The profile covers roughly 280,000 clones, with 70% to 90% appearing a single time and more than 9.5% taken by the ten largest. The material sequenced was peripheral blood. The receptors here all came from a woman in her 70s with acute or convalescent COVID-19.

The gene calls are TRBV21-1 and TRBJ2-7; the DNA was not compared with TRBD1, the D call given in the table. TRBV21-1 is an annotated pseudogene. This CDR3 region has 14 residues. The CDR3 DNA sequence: TGTGCCAGCAGCAAAGCGACAGAGGCCTACGAGCAGTACTTC. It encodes CASSKATEAYEQYF.

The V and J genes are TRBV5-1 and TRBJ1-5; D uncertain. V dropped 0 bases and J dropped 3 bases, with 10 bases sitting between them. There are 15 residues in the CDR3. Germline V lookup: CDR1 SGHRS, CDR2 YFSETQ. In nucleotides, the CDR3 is TGCGCCAGCAGCTTGGTTCCAGGCTACAATCAGCCCCAGCATTTT. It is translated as CASSLVPGYNQPQHF.

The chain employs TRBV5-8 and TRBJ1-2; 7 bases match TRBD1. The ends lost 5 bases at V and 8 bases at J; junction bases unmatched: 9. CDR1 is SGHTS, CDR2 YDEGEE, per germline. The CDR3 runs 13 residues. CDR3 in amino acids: CASSRRDSWGYTF. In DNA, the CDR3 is TGTGCCAGCAGTCGCCGGGACAGTTGGGGCTACACCTTC.

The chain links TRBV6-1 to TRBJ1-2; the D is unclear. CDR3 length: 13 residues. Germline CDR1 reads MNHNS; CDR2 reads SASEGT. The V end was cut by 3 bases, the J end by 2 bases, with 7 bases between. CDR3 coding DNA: TGTGCCAGCAGTGAGGGCCAGAACTATGGCTACACCTTC. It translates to CASSEGQNYGYTF.

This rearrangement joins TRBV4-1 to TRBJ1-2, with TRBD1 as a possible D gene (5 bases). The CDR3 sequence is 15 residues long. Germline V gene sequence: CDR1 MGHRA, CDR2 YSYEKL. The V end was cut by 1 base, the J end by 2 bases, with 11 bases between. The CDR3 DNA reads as TGCGCCAGCAGCCAAGCCCCGACAGAGAACTATGGCTACACCTTC. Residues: CASSQAPTENYGYTF.

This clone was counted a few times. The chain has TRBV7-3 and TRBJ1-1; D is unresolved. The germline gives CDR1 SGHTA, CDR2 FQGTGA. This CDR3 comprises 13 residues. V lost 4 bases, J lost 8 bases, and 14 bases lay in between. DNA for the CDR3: TGTGCCAGCAGCTCCCCGGGCGGGTTGGAAGCTTTCTTT. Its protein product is CASSSPGGLEAFF.

In DNA, the CDR3 is TGTGCCAGCAGGCGGGGGAGCAAGAACACTGAAGCTTTCTTT. Its translation: CASRRGSKNTEAFF. The chain employs TRBV6-5 and TRBJ1-1, with TRBD1 as a possible D gene (5 bases). V dropped 6 bases and J dropped 1 base, with 12 bases sitting between them. Germline assignment: CDR1 MNHEY and CDR2 SVGAGI. CDR3 length: 14 amino acids.

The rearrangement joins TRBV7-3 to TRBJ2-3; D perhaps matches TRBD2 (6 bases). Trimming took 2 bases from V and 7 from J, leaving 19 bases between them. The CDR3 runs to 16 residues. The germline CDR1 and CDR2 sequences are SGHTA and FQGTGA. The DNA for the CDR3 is TGTGCCAGCAGCTTAGGAGGGACGGGCGGGGCTCATACGCAGTATTTT. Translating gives CASSLGGTGGAHTQYF.

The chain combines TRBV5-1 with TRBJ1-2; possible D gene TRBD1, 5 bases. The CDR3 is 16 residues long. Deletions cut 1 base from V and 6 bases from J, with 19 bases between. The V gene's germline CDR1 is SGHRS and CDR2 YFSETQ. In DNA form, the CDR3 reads TGCGCCAGCAGCTTGCCCCCCTCGGGGGAATCTCATGGCTACACCTTC. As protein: CASSLPPSGESHGYTF. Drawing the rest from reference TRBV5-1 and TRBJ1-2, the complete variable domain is KAGVTQTPRYLIKTRGQQVTLSCSPISGHRSVSWYQQTPGQGLQFLFEYFSETQRNKGNFPGRFSGRQFSNSRSEMNVSTLELGDSALYLCASSLPPSGESHGYTFGSGTRLTVV.

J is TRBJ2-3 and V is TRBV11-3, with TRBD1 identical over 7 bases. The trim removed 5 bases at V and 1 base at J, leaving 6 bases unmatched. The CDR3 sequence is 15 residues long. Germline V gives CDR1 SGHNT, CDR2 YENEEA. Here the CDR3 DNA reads TGTGCCAGCAGCACAGGGGTTAGTGGCACAGATACGCAGTATTTT. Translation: CASSTGVSGTDTQYF.

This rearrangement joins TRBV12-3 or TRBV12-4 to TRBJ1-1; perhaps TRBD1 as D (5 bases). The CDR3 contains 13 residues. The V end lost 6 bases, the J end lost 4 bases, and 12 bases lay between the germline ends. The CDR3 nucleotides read TGTGCCAGCAGGTTACGGGGGAGCACTGAAGCTTTCTTT. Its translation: CASRLRGSTEAFF.

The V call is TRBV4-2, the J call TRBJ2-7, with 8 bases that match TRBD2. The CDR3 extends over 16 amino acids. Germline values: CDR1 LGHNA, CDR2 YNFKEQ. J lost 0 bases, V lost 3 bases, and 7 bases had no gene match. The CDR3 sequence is CASSHDYSGASYEQYF. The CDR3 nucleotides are TGTGCCAGCAGCCACGATTATAGCGGGGCCTCCTACGAGCAGTACTTC.

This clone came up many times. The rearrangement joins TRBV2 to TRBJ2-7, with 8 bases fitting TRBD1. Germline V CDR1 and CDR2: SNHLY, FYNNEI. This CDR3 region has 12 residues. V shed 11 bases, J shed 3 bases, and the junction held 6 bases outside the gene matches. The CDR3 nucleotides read TGTGCCGGCACGACAGGGGACTACGAGCAGTACTTC. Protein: CAGTTGDYEQYF.

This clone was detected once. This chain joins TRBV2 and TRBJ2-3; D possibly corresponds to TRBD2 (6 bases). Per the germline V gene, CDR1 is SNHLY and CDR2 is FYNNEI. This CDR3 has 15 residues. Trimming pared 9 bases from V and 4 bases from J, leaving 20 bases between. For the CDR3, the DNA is TGTGCCAGGGACGGGACTCCGGGCCCCCCAGATACGCAGTATTTT. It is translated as CARDGTPGPPDTQYF. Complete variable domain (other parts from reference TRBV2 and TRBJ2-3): EPEVTQTPSHQVTQMGQEVILRCVPISNHLYFYWYRQILGQKVEFLVSFYNNEISEKSEIFDDQFSVERPDGSNFTLKIRSTKLEDSAMYFCARDGTPGPPDTQYFGPGTRLTVL.

This chain's CDR3 is CATSRGGTGAAEAFF. CDR3 DNA sequence: TGTGCCACCAGCAGAGGGGGGACAGGGGCCGCTGAAGCTTTCTTT. The chain joins TRBV15 to TRBJ1-1; 10 positions agree with TRBD1. From germline, CDR1 is LNHNV and CDR2 YYDKDF (reference sequence). CDR3 length equals 15 residues. V shed 1 base, J shed 6 bases, and the junction held 5 bases outside the gene matches. Combining the CDR3 with reference TRBV15 and TRBJ1-1 gives the whole variable domain DAMVIQNPRYQVTQFGKPVTLSCSQTLNHNVMYWYQQKSSQAPKLLFHYYDKDFNNEADTPDNFQSRRPNTSFCFLDIRSPGLGDTAMYLCATSRGGTGAAEAFFGQGTRLTVV.

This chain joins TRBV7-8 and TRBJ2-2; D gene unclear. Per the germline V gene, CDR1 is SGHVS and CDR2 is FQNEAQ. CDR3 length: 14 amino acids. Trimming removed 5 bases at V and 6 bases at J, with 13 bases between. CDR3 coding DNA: TGTGCCAGCAGCCTCAGACCGACACCCGGGGAGCTGTTTTTT. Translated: CASSLRPTPGELFF.

The CDR3 sequence is CASSLGRSDYGYTF. In DNA, the CDR3 is TGTGCCAGCAGCTTGGGCAGATCGGACTATGGCTACACCTTC. The genes are TRBV7-2 and TRBJ1-2; D unclear. Looked up from germline, CDR1 is SGHTA and CDR2 is FQGNSA. The CDR3 is 14 residues long. With 3 bases removed from V and 3 bases from J, the gap between germline ends came to 11 bases.

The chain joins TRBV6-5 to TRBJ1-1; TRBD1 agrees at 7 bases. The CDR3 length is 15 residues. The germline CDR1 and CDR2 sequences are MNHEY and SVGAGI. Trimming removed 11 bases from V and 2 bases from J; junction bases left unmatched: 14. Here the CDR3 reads CAGEQGRGSNTEAFF. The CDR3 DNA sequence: TGTGCCGGCGAACAGGGGCGAGGTTCCAACACTGAAGCTTTCTTT.

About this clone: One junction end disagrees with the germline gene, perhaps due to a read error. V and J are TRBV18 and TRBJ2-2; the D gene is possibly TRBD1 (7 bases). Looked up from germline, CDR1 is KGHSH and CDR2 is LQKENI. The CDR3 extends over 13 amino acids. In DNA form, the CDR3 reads TGTGCCAGCTCACCGGAGGGGGCCGGGCAGCTGTTTTTT. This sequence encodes CASSPEGAGQLFF.

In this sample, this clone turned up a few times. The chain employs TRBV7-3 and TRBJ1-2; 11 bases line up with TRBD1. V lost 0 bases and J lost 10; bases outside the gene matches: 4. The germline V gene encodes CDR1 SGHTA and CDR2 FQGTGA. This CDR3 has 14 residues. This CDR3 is CASSLTRDRGDYTF. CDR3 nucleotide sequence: TGTGCCAGCAGCTTAACGAGGGACAGGGGGGACTACACCTTC.

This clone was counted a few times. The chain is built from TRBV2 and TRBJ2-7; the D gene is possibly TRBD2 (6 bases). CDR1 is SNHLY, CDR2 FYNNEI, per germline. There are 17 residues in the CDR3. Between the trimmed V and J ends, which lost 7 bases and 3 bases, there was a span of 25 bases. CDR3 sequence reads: CASTPEQTSTGRYEQYF. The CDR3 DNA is TGTGCCAGCACCCCCGAACAAACTAGCACGGGTCGCTACGAGCAGTACTTC.

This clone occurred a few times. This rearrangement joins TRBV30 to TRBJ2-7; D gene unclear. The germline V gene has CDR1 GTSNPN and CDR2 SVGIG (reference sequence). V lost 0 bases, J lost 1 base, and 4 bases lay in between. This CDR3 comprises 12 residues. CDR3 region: CAWSVSSYEQYF. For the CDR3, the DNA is TGTGCCTGGAGTGTATCTTCCTACGAGCAGTACTTC.

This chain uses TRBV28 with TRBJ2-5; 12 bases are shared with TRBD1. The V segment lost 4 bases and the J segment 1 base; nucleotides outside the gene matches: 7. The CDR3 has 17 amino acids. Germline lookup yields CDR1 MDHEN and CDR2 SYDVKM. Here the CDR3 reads CASSSLGTGGSQETQYF. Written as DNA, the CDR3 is TGTGCCAGCAGTTCCTTAGGGACAGGGGGCTCCCAAGAGACCCAGTACTTC.

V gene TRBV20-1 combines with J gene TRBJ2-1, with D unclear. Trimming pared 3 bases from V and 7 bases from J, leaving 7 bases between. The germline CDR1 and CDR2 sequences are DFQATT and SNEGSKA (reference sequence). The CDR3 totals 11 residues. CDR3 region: CSARLRNEQFF. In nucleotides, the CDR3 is TGCAGTGCTAGGTTGCGTAATGAGCAGTTCTTC.

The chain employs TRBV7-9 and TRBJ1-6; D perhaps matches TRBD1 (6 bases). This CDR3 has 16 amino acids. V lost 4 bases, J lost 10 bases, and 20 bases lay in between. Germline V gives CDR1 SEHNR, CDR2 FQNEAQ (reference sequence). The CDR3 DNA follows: TGTGCCAGCAGCTCGGGGGGCAGGATCGGAGGGTCACCCCTCCACTTT. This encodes CASSSGGRIGGSPLHF. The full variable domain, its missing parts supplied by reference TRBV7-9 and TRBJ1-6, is DTGVSQNPRHKITKRGQNVTFRCDPISEHNRLYWYRQTLGQGPEFLTYFQNEAQLEKSRLLSDRFSAERPKGSFSTLEIQRTEQGDSAMYLCASSSGGRIGGSPLHFGNGTRLTVT.